The source of this T cell receptor (beta chain) is a study of T cell changes during pregnancy in multiple sclerosis. This CDR3 is 14 amino acids long. CDR1 SQVTM and CDR2 ANQGSEA come from the germline V gene. V dropped 1 base and J dropped 0 bases, with 9 bases sitting between them. Profiled with immunoSEQ multiplex PCR; TCRdb holds only in-frame clones, not every one. The table shows approximately 100,000 clones, with roughly 89% occurring only once. This chain uses TRBV29-1 with TRBJ1-1; the D is unclear. The sequencing here drew on peripheral blood, taken before pregnancy. This clonotype was sampled from a female donor with multiple sclerosis, enrolled in a pregnancy study. For the CDR3, the DNA is TGCAGCGTTGAAGGGAGGGCCCTGAACACTGAAGCTTTCTTT. Translating gives CSVEGRALNTEAFF.